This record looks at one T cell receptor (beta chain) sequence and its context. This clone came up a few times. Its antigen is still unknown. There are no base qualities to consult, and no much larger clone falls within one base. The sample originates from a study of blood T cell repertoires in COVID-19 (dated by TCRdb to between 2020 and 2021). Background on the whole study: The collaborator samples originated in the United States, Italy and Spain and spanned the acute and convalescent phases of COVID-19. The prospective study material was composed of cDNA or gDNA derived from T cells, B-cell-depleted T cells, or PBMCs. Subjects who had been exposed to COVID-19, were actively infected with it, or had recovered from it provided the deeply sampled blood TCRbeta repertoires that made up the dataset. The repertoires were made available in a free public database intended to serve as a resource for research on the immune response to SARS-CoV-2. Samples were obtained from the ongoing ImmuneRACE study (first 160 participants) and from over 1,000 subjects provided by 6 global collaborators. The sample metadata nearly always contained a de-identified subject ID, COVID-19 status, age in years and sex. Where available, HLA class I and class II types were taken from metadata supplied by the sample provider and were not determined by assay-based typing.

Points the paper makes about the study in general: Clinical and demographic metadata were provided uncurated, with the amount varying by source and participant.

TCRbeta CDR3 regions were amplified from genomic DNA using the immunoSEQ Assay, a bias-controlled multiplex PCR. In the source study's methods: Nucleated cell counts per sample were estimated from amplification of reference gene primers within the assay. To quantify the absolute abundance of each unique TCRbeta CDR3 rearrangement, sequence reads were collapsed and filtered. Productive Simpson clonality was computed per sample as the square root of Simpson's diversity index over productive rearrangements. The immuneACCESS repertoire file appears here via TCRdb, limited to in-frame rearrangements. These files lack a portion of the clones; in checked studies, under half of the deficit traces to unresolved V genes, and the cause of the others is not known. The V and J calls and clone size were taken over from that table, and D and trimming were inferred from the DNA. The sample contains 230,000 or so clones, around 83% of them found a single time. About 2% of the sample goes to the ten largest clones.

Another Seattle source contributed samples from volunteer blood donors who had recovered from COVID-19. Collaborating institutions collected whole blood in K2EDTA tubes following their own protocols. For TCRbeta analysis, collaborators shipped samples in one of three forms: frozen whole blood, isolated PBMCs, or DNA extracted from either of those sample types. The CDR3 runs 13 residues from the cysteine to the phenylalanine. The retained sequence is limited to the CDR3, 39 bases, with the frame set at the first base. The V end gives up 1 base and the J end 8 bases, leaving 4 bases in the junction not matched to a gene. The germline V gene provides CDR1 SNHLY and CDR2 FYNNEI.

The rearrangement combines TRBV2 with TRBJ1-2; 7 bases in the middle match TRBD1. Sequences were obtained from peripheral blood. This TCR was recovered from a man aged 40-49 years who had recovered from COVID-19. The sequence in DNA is TGTGCCAGCAGTGAAGTTTCAGGGGGAGGCTACACCTTC. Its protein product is CASSEVSGGGYTF.